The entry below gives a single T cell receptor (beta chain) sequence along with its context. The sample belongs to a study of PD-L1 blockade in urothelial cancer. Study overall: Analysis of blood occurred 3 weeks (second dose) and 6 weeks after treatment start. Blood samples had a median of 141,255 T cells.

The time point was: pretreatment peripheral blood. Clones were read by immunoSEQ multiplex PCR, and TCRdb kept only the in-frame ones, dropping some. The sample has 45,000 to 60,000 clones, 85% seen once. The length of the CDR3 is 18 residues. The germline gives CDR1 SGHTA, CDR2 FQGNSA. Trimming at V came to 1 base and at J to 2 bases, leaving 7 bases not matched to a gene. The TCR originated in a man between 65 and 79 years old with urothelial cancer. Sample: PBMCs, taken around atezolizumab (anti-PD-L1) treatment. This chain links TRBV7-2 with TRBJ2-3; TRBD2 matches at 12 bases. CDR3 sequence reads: CASSLEGGLAGPTDTQYF. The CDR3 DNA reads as TGTGCCAGCAGCTTAGAAGGGGGACTAGCGGGCCCCACAGATACGCAGTATTTT.